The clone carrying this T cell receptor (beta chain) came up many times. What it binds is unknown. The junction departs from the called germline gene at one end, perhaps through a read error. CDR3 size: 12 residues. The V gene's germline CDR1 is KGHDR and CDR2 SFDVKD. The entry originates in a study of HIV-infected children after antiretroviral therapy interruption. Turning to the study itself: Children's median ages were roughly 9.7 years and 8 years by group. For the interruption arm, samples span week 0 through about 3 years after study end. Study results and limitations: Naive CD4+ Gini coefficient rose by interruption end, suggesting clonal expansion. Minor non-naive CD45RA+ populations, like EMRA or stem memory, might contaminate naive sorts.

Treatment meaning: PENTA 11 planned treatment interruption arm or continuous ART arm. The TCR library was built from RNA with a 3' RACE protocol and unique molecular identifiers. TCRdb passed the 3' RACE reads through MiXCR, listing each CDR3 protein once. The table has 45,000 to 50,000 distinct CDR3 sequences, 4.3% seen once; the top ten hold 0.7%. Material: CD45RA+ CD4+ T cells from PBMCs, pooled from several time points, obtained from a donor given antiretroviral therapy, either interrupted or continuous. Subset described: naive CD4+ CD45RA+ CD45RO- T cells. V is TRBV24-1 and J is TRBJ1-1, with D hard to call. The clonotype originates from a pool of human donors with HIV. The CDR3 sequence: CATSDWGTGAFF. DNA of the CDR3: TGTGCCACCAGTGACTGGGGTACTGGAGCTTTCTTT.